This TCR beta chain came from a study of blood T cell repertoires in COVID-19. Sequencing was performed with immunoSEQ multiplex PCR; in TCRdb, only in-frame clones are kept and a portion is missing. The data contain approximately 70,000 clones, about 91% of them singletons. CDR1 is LNHNV, CDR2 YYDKDF, per germline (reference sequence). Trimming took 3 bases from V and 3 from J; bases not matched to a gene: 10. The CDR3 is 18 amino acids. V gene TRBV15 combines with J gene TRBJ2-3; TRBD2 aligns across 12 bases. This receptor was identified in a woman aged 70-85 years with acute or convalescent COVID-19. Input material: peripheral blood. CDR3 in amino acids: CATSSPSETSGGTDTQYF. CDR3 DNA sequence: TGTGCCACCAGCAGCCCCTCAGAGACTAGCGGGGGAACAGATACGCAGTATTTT.